Shown below are 15 T cell receptor beta chains from a single sample sequenced in a study of blood T cell repertoires in COVID-19. Profiling relied on immunoSEQ multiplex PCR, and the TCRdb table lists in-frame clones only, not all of them. Of about 100,000 clones in the sample, under 85% are singletons; the top ten hold approximately 4%. Material: peripheral blood. These receptors were obtained from a woman in her 70s with acute or convalescent COVID-19.

The genes are TRBV2 and TRBJ2-1; the D gene is possibly TRBD2 (6 bases). Germline lookup yields CDR1 SNHLY and CDR2 FYNNEI. Trimming pared 6 bases from V and 8 bases from J, leaving 11 bases between. This CDR3 has 12 amino acids. CDR3 sequence: CASRREGDEQFF. Here the CDR3 DNA reads TGTGCCAGCAGGCGGGAAGGCGATGAGCAGTTCTTC.

This clone was observed a few times. The chain is built from TRBV7-9 and TRBJ1-2; TRBD1 matches 8 bases. Germline V gene lookup returns CDR1 SEHNR and CDR2 FQNEAQ (reference sequence). There are 14 residues in the CDR3. With 5 bases clipped from V and 8 bases from J, the junction kept 10 bases outside the gene matches. CDR3 DNA: TGTGCCAGCAGCGGACCAGGGGGCGCGAGGGGCTACACCTTC. Translation: CASSGPGGARGYTF.

The chain couples TRBV18 to TRBJ2-2, with D possibly being TRBD2 (5 bases). The V end was cut by 1 base, the J end by 3 bases, with 6 bases between. CDR1 and CDR2 from the germline V gene are KGHSH and LQKENI. This CDR3 is 14 amino acids long. CDR3 sequence: CASSPQGDTGELFF. CDR3 nucleotides: TGTGCCAGCTCACCACAGGGAGACACCGGGGAGCTGTTTTTT.

The J gene is TRBJ2-1, the V gene TRBV19; D possibly corresponds to TRBD1 (6 bases). The CDR3 covers 16 residues. The V end lost 3 bases, the J end lost 0 bases, and 12 bases lay between the germline ends. Germline assignment: CDR1 LNHDA and CDR2 SQIVND (reference sequence). The CDR3 here is CASSIQGRGSYNEQFF. The CDR3, as DNA: TGTGCCAGTAGTATTCAGGGCAGGGGCTCCTACAATGAGCAGTTCTTC.

The chain uses TRBV29-1 and TRBJ2-7; weak D call: TRBD2 (5 bases). This CDR3 contains 16 residues. Germline V gene lookup returns CDR1 SQVTM and CDR2 ANQGSEA. V gave up 8 bases and J gave up 0 bases, with 23 bases separating them. The CDR3 bases are TGCAGCTTTTTGGGAGTAGGGCGGAGCCACTCCTACGAGCAGTACTTC. The encoded protein is CSFLGVGRSHSYEQYF.

A note on this clone: Different DNA sequences within this sample yield the same CDR3. V usage is TRBV7-8 and J usage is TRBJ1-6, with TRBD1 matching 8 bases. Per germline, CDR1 SGHVS and CDR2 FQNEAQ. The CDR3 consists of 15 residues. With V trimmed by 1 base and J by 8 bases, 4 bases remained unmatched. The CDR3 sequence: CASSLEVRGHSPLHF. DNA of the CDR3: TGTGCCAGCAGCTTAGAGGTCAGGGGGCATTCACCCCTCCACTTT.

The chain joins TRBV19 to TRBJ1-2; D uncertain. The CDR3 length is 13 residues. V lost 6 bases and J 6 bases, leaving 14 bases between the germline ends. Germline-derived CDR1 and CDR2 are LNHDA and SQIVND (reference sequence). The CDR3 here is CASRLRNPHGYTF. CDR3 nucleotides: TGTGCCAGTAGGCTGCGGAACCCGCATGGCTACACCTTC.

The V call is TRBV14, the J call TRBJ1-2; TRBD1 is a possible D gene (5 bases). The CDR3 totals 15 residues. The V end lost 3 bases, the J end lost 4 bases, and 15 bases lay between the germline ends. Germline lookup yields CDR1 SGHDN and CDR2 FVKESK. CDR3 sequence: CASSHLSRVGYGYTF. For the CDR3, the DNA is TGTGCCAGCAGCCACCTTAGCAGGGTGGGCTATGGCTACACCTTC.

Here the CDR3 DNA reads TGTGCCAGCAGCCCGGAGGGCCGTAATTCACCCCTCCACTTT. It yields the protein CASSPEGRNSPLHF. The chain couples TRBV28 to TRBJ1-6; no clear D. The CDR3 is 14 residues long. The germline V gene has CDR1 MDHEN and CDR2 SYDVKM. Trimming removed 6 bases at V and 6 bases at J, with 12 bases between. The whole variable domain, remainder taken from reference TRBV28 and TRBJ1-6, is DVKVTQSSRYLVKRTGEKVFLECVQDMDHENMFWYRQDPGLGLRLIYFSYDVKMKEKGDIPEGYSVSREKKERFSLILESASTNQTSMYLCASSPEGRNSPLHFGNGTRLTVT.

The table lists this clone with a few counts. This chain joins TRBV28 and TRBJ1-6; weak D call: TRBD1 (6 bases). The V end lost 6 bases, the J end lost 3 bases, and 12 bases lay between the germline ends. Germline V CDR1 and CDR2: MDHEN, SYDVKM. The CDR3 spans 15 residues. The CDR3 nucleotides read TGTGCCAGCAGGCCACAGGGCGTCTATAATTCACCCCTCCACTTT. Amino acids: CASRPQGVYNSPLHF.

CDR3 amino acids: CASSVGAGTSYEQYF. CDR3 nucleotide sequence: TGTGCCAGCAGCGTAGGGGCAGGGACATCCTACGAGCAGTACTTC. The V and J genes are TRBV9 and TRBJ2-7; D may be TRBD1 (6 bases). The CDR3 extends over 15 amino acids. The germline gives CDR1 SGDLS, CDR2 YYNGEE. The V end lost 0 bases, the J end lost 1 base, and 11 bases lay between the germline ends. The full variable domain, its missing parts supplied by reference TRBV9 and TRBJ2-7, is DSGVTQTPKHLITATGQRVTLRCSPRSGDLSVYWYQQSLDQGLQFLIQYYNGEERAKGNILERFSAQQFPDLHSELNLSSLELGDSALYFCASSVGAGTSYEQYFGPGTRLTVT.

The chain couples TRBV5-1 to TRBJ2-1, with D uncertain. The germline V gene has CDR1 SGHRS and CDR2 YFSETQ. The V and J ends lost 0 bases and 0 bases respectively, with 7 bases between them. The CDR3 loop spans 15 amino acids. CDR3 loop: CASSLVSHSYNEQFF. For the CDR3, the DNA is TGCGCCAGCAGCTTGGTGTCACACTCCTACAATGAGCAGTTCTTC.

The rearrangement links TRBV19 to TRBJ1-2; 12 bases fit TRBD1. Looked up from germline, CDR1 is LNHDA and CDR2 is SQIVND (reference sequence). V lost 6 bases, J lost 8 bases, and 13 bases stayed unmatched. This CDR3 has 16 residues. The CDR3 nucleotides are TGTGCCAGTAGCCAACCGGTGGGACAGGGGGCGCGGGGCTACACCTTC. It encodes CASSQPVGQGARGYTF.

This sequence joins TRBV9 and TRBJ2-7; possible D gene TRBD2, 6 bases. Trimming left V 0 bases short and J 6 bases short, with 13 bases between. The CDR3 has 14 residues. Germline V gives CDR1 SGDLS, CDR2 YYNGEE. The CDR3 reads CASSVGSGSGEQYF. The CDR3 DNA reads TGTGCCAGCAGCGTAGGTTCCGGGAGCGGCGAGCAGTACTTC. The full variable domain, rest sourced from reference TRBV9 and TRBJ2-7, is DSGVTQTPKHLITATGQRVTLRCSPRSGDLSVYWYQQSLDQGLQFLIQYYNGEERAKGNILERFSAQQFPDLHSELNLSSLELGDSALYFCASSVGSGSGEQYFGPGTRLTVT.

CDR3 sequence: CASSPGTGGAYEQYF. The CDR3 coding sequence is TGTGCCAGCAGCCCCGGGACAGGGGGCGCTTACGAGCAGTACTTC. This chain joins TRBV9 and TRBJ2-7; TRBD1 agrees at 12 bases. This CDR3 contains 15 residues. V lost 4 bases, J lost 4 bases, and 6 bases stayed unmatched. Per the germline V gene, CDR1 is SGDLS and CDR2 is YYNGEE.